This is a list of T cell receptor beta chains from one sample in a study of cytomegalovirus exposure and HLA in healthy donors. Here immunoSEQ multiplex PCR was the method, and the copy in TCRdb shows in-frame clones only, minus some. The table lists approximately 160,000 clones, roughly 89% of them singletons. The sample was PBMCs. The receptors originated from a woman between 18 and 29 years old in good health and CMV-seropositive. The CDR3 runs from the conserved cysteine through the conserved F or W. The D gene is left open where the match is weak. Clone size is stated in some rows and not others, as once, few, many or a class when expanded.

CDR3	DNA	V	J	size	D
CASSPIDRSQGGQYF	TGTGCCAGCAGTCCTATTGACAGGTCCCAAGGGGGGCAGTACTTC	TRBV28	TRBJ2-7	once	NA
CASSYAGTGVTGELFF	TGTGCCAGCAGTTACGCTGGGACAGGGGTAACCGGGGAGCTGTTTTTT	TRBV6-5	TRBJ2-2	NA	TRBD1
CASSRPSGRAFNEQFF	TGTGCCAGCAGTCGACCGAGCGGGAGGGCCTTCAATGAGCAGTTCTTC	TRBV27	TRBJ2-1	once	TRBD2
CASSSVRFQETQYF	TGTGCCAGCAGCTCGGTGCGGTTTCAAGAGACCCAGTACTTC	TRBV7-9	TRBJ2-5	NA	NA
CASSPRQGLAKNIQYF	TGTGCCAGCAGCCCCAGACAGGGTCTAGCCAAAAACATTCAGTACTTC	TRBV14	TRBJ2-4	NA	TRBD1
CASSIRDRGEQYF	TGTGCCAGTAGTATCCGGGACAGGGGCGAGCAGTACTTC	TRBV19	TRBJ2-7	NA	TRBD1
CASSSGLDNTGELFF	TGTGCCAGCAGTTCCGGACTAGACAACACCGGGGAGCTGTTTTTT	TRBV6-4	TRBJ2-2	NA	TRBD2
CASSRSKDTQYF	TGTGCCAGCAGCCGTAGCAAAGATACGCAGTATTTT	TRBV4-2	TRBJ2-3	NA	NA
CASRGAGLRTDTQYF	TGTGCCAGCAGGGGCGCGGGTCTCCGGACAGATACGCAGTATTTT	TRBV6-1	TRBJ2-3	NA	NA
CASSQPDRVFGGYTF	TGCGCCAGCAGCCAACCGGACAGGGTATTTGGCGGCTACACCTTC	TRBV4-1	TRBJ1-2	NA	TRBD1
CAIKMEGNQPQHF	TGTGCGATTAAGATGGAGGGCAATCAGCCCCAGCATTTT	TRBV28	TRBJ1-5	NA	NA
CASSATGPGANVLTF	TGTGCCAGCAGTGCGACAGGGCCCGGGGCCAACGTCCTGACTTTC	TRBV28	TRBJ2-6	NA	TRBD1
CASSLTSGRISGANVLTF	TGTGCCAGCAGTTTGACTAGCGGGAGGATCTCTGGGGCCAACGTCCTGACTTTC	TRBV7-2	TRBJ2-6	NA	TRBD2
CASSHRTSGNNEQFF	TGTGCCAGCTCGCATCGGACTAGCGGGAACAATGAGCAGTTCTTC	TRBV18	TRBJ2-1	NA	TRBD2
CSVEGVGLAPSSYNEQFF	TGCAGCGTTGAAGGGGTGGGACTAGCGCCGAGCTCCTACAATGAGCAGTTCTTC	TRBV29-1	TRBJ2-1	NA	TRBD2